The present TCR beta chain was sequenced within a study of blood T cell repertoires in COVID-19. Overall study: In each case, the material was cDNA or gDNA derived from T cells, B-cell-depleted T cells, or PBMCs.

V lost 7 bases, J lost 2 bases, and 23 bases lay in between. The germline CDR1 and CDR2 sequences are MNHEY and SMNVEV (reference sequence). The CDR3 covers 17 residues. This clone was detected only a few times. The table came from immunoSEQ multiplex PCR; TCRdb's copy has only in-frame clones and leaves some out. The data contain about 210,000 clones, 65% to 90% of them singletons. Enrolled through a virtual design, the participants were between about 18 and 89 years of age and came from 24 US areas. Assignment of participants to cohorts was predicated upon participant-reported clinical history. The sequence was obtained from a woman aged 50 to 60 with acute COVID-19. The chain combines TRBV27 with TRBJ1-2; a weak D match, TRBD1 (5 bases). Sequencing input: PBMCs or T cells enriched from blood (not recorded which). CDR3 loop: CASTAGQHAPLNYGYTF. Here the CDR3 DNA reads TGTGCCAGCACCGCGGGGCAGCATGCTCCTTTAAACTATGGCTACACCTTC.